In its sample, the clone carrying this T cell receptor beta chain was seen many times. The antigen is unknown. This entry is derived from a study of neurological immune-mediated disorders. The CDR3 is 15 residues long. Germline loops: CDR1 DFQATT, CDR2 SNEGSKA (reference sequence). Trimming stripped 0 bases from V and 5 bases from J, with 16 bases between. Study-wide results and limits: The authors found no clinical or MRI feature associated with the multiple sclerosis repertoire cluster.

TCRdb redid the calling of the 5' RACE reads with MiXCR, one entry per CDR3 protein. The sample yields 65,000 to 85,000 distinct CDR3 sequences, 2.5% to 4% seen once. This sequence joins TRBV20-1 and TRBJ2-5, with D unclear. This receptor was taken from a woman aged 50 to 65 with multiple sclerosis. The specimen was PBMCs. The CDR3 nucleotides read TGCAGTGCTAGAGATGCGGCTAGTGTCACGGAGACCCAGTACTTC. Its protein product is CSARDAASVTETQYF.